Each of the 28 T cell receptor beta chains below was sequenced from the same sample in a study of blood T cells in healthy people across ages. Together with a sample-barcoded 5' primer, a J-beta primer mix was included in a second PCR lasting roughly 6 to 12 cycles. TCRdb independently ran MiXCR on the 5' RACE reads; one entry per CDR3 protein. The sample shows 1.8 million or so distinct CDR3 sequences, about 39% of them seen only once. Sequenced sample: blood. All receptors derive from a human donor in good health.

This clonotype was found a few times. The J gene is TRBJ2-3, the V gene TRBV7-8; perhaps TRBD1 as D (5 bases). The CDR3 runs to 16 residues. The germline gives CDR1 SGHVS, CDR2 FQNEAQ. V was shortened by 5 bases and J by 1 base, with 16 bases between the two germline ends. CDR3 sequence reads: CASSPGPPGRTDTQYF. Here the CDR3 DNA reads TGTGCCAGCAGCCCTGGACCGCCAGGGCGCACAGATACGCAGTATTTT.

In its sample, this clonotype was seen once. The V gene is TRBV12-3 or TRBV12-4, the J gene TRBJ2-1; 8 bases agree with TRBD1. Germline trimming cut 6 bases from V and 1 base from J; bases unmatched to any gene: 5. The CDR3 covers 15 residues. The CDR3 DNA reads TGTGCCAGCAGACCAAGACAGGGGTCCTACAATGAGCAGTTCTTC. Amino acid sequence: CASRPRQGSYNEQFF.

This chain uses TRBV5-1 with TRBJ2-7; the D gene is possibly TRBD1 (5 bases). Per germline, CDR1 SGHRS and CDR2 YFSETQ. With 0 bases removed from V and 2 bases from J, the gap between germline ends came to 15 bases. The CDR3 is 16 amino acids. The CDR3 DNA reads TGCGCCAGCAGCTTGGCCGGTAGGGGCAGGGCCTACGAGCAGTACTTC. Translating it yields CASSLAGRGRAYEQYF.

The CDR3 spells CASSQLAGGNNEQFF. The CDR3 DNA reads TGTGCCAGCAGCCAATTAGCGGGGGGAAACAATGAGCAGTTCTTC. This sequence joins TRBV3-1 and TRBJ2-1; 10 bases match TRBD2. The CDR3 sequence is 15 residues long. J gave up 5 bases and V 2 bases, and 3 bases lay outside the gene matches. Per the germline V gene, CDR1 is LGHDT and CDR2 is YNNKEL (reference sequence).

This clonotype was counted between two and nine times. The CDR3 reads CSAQTGNSYNEQFF. CDR3 coding DNA: TGCAGTGCCCAAACAGGGAACTCCTACAATGAGCAGTTCTTC. The V and J genes are TRBV20-1 and TRBJ2-1; perhaps TRBD1 as D (6 bases). In germline, CDR1 is DFQATT, CDR2 SNEGSKA (reference sequence). V gave up 6 bases and J gave up 0 bases, with 12 bases separating them. The CDR3 sequence is 14 residues long.

The chain recombines TRBV5-6 with TRBJ2-5; D call uncertain. The CDR3 extends over 13 amino acids. Looked up from germline, CDR1 is SGHDT and CDR2 is YYEEEE. Trimming cost V 3 bases and J 11 bases, with 17 bases left between them. As DNA, the CDR3 is TGTGCCAGCAGCTCGCTAGTCTTCGCGGAGCAGTACTTC. The encoded protein is CASSSLVFAEQYF.

This clonotype was seen more than once but under ten times. The chain combines TRBV20-1 with TRBJ2-5; D perhaps matches TRBD1 (6 bases). V lost 3 bases and J lost 5, with 19 bases in between. Per the germline V gene, CDR1 is DFQATT and CDR2 is SNEGSKA (reference sequence). The CDR3 length is 15 residues. This chain's CDR3 is CSARGSQTGSETQYF. The CDR3 DNA is TGCAGTGCTAGGGGTTCCCAGACAGGTAGCGAGACCCAGTACTTC.

The sample holds many counts of this clonotype. This rearrangement joins TRBV6-2 or TRBV6-3 to TRBJ1-6; D is uncertain. The germline V gene encodes CDR1 MNHEY and CDR2 SVGEGT. V was shortened by 0 bases and J by 4 bases, with 16 bases between the two germline ends. This CDR3 region has 18 residues. As DNA, the CDR3 is TGTGCCAGCAGTTACTCATCGCGGGGATTGGGATATAATTCACCCCTCCACTTT. Its protein is CASSYSSRGLGYNSPLHF.

This clonotype appeared a few times. The rearrangement links TRBV7-2 to TRBJ2-4; possibly TRBD1 or TRBD2 for D (6 bases each). The end of the DNA fits TRBJ2-7 better, so the J call may be wrong. The V gene's germline CDR1 is SGHTA and CDR2 FQGNSA. This CDR3 comprises 15 residues. The CDR3 DNA follows: TGTGCCAGCAGCTTAAGGGGGAGGCAGGGTGGCGAGCAGTACTTC. Amino acids: CASSLRGRQGGEQYF.

The table lists this clonotype with a few counts. The chain is built from TRBV9 and TRBJ1-2; no definite D call. Germline V CDR1 and CDR2: SGDLS, YYNGEE. The CDR3 runs 15 residues. Trimming shortened V by 1 base and J by 5 bases, and 15 bases separated the two germline ends. The CDR3 loop reads CASSVNLGSGYGYTF. CDR3 DNA: TGTGCCAGCAGCGTAAACTTAGGCAGTGGGTATGGCTACACCTTC.

This clonotype was seen only a few times. This sequence joins TRBV4-3 and TRBJ1-6, with D uncertain. Germline V lookup: CDR1 LGHNA, CDR2 YSLEER. V was trimmed by 3 bases and J by 6 bases, leaving 15 bases between them. The CDR3 covers 16 residues. The CDR3 DNA sequence: TGCGCCAGCAGCCATAGCTCAGATTCGGCTAATTCACCCCTCCACTTT. This sequence encodes CASSHSSDSANSPLHF.

This chain uses TRBV7-2 with TRBJ2-4, with TRBD2 matching over 10 bases. J gave up 13 bases and V 5 bases, and 14 bases lay outside the gene matches. The CDR3 runs to 15 residues. Per the germline V gene, CDR1 is SGHTA and CDR2 is FQGNSA. In DNA, the CDR3 is TGTGCCAGCAGCCCCCGAAGCGGGGGGGCGTTGGAGCAGTACTTC. Its translation is CASSPRSGGALEQYF.

The chain links TRBV25-1 to TRBJ2-7; 8 nucleotides align to TRBD1. This CDR3 contains 14 residues. Germline V gives CDR1 MGHDK, CDR2 SYGVNS. V lost 2 bases and J lost 2; bases outside the gene matches: 2. DNA for the CDR3: TGTGCCAGCAGTGAAGCGACAGGGGCCTACGAGCAGTACTTC. It is translated as CASSEATGAYEQYF.

The V and J genes are TRBV5-5 and TRBJ2-3; TRBD1 might be the D (6 bases). The CDR3 consists of 18 residues. With 7 bases removed from V and 0 bases from J, the gap between germline ends came to 24 bases. The germline gives CDR1 SGHKS, CDR2 YYEKEE (reference sequence). CDR3 loop: CASSVLWGRETSTDTQYF. CDR3 bases: TGTGCCAGCTCGGTCTTATGGGGGCGCGAAACTAGCACAGATACGCAGTATTTT.

The rearrangement links TRBV18 to TRBJ1-1; no clear D. This CDR3 has 12 residues. The germline gives CDR1 KGHSH, CDR2 LQKENI. Trimming cost V 3 bases and J 6 bases, with 8 bases left between them. The CDR3 loop reads CASSPSFPEAFF. The DNA of the CDR3 is TGTGCCAGCTCACCGTCTTTCCCTGAAGCTTTCTTT.

There are a few counts of this clonotype. V usage is TRBV7-2 and J usage is TRBJ2-5, with unresolved D. CDR1 is SGHTA and CDR2 is FQGNSA in the germline V gene. The V end lost 5 bases, the J end lost 4 bases, and 14 bases lay between the germline ends. The CDR3 covers 14 residues. The CDR3 loop is CASSPPPGGETQYF. CDR3 DNA sequence: TGTGCCAGCAGCCCACCCCCAGGTGGAGAGACCCAGTACTTC.

In the case of this clonotype: A much larger clone lies a single base off, so this may be a read error. The chain's CDR3 is CASGVEAGVFLETQYF. CDR3 DNA: TGTGCCAGCGGCGTAGAAGCGGGGGTATTCCTTGAGACCCAGTACTTC. The rearrangement joins TRBV9 to TRBJ2-5, with 8 bases fitting TRBD2. CDR3 length: 16 amino acids. The V gene's germline CDR1 is SGDLS and CDR2 YYNGEE.

This clonotype was counted a few times. The genes are TRBV20-1 and TRBJ1-2, with D hard to call. Germline V gene data show CDR1 as DFQATT and CDR2 as SNEGSKA (reference sequence). Trimming removed 0 bases from V and 5 bases from J, with 10 bases in between. The CDR3 length is 13 residues. The CDR3 region is CSARESKEYGYTF. CDR3 coding DNA: TGCAGTGCTAGAGAATCGAAGGAATATGGCTACACCTTC.

This chain links TRBV4-3 with TRBJ1-2; possibly TRBD1 for D (5 bases). Germline CDR1 reads LGHNA; CDR2 reads YSLEER. The CDR3 has 15 amino acids. The V gene lost 5 bases and the J gene lost 5 bases, with 18 bases spanning the gap. In DNA form, the CDR3 reads TGCGCCAGCAGCTACAGCAGGGAGCTGTCGTATGGCTACACCTTC. Protein: CASSYSRELSYGYTF.

The chain joins TRBV6-1 to TRBJ2-2; no definite D call. The CDR3 extends over 15 amino acids. V was trimmed by 1 base and J by 5 bases, leaving 11 bases between them. CDR1 and CDR2 from the germline V gene are MNHNS and SASEGT. CDR3 in DNA: TGTGCCAGCAGTGAAGTAGGAGAAGGTACCGGGGAGCTGTTTTTT. Translated, it gives CASSEVGEGTGELFF.

At least ten counts were recorded for this clonotype. The chain uses TRBV6-5 and TRBJ1-2; 8 nucleotides match TRBD1. The CDR3 is 13 amino acids. Per germline, CDR1 MNHEY and CDR2 SVGAGI. V trimming: 3 bases; J trimming: 4 bases; junction bases outside the gene matches: 1. The CDR3 here is CASSYTGGYGYTF. The CDR3 region has the DNA TGTGCCAGCAGTTATACAGGGGGCTATGGCTACACCTTC.

This clonotype has only one observation. The V gene is TRBV12-3 or TRBV12-4, the J gene TRBJ1-1, with D maybe TRBD1 (6 bases). The CDR3 covers 17 residues. Trimming took 7 bases from V and 3 from J, leaving 24 bases between them. As DNA, the CDR3 is TGTGCCAGCACCGATGACCCCAACAGGGAGGGGGACACTGAAGCTTTCTTT. As protein: CASTDDPNREGDTEAFF.

V and J are TRBV7-2 and TRBJ1-5, with 9 bases fitting TRBD1. Germline CDR1 and CDR2: SGHTA and FQGNSA. The CDR3 runs 15 residues. Germline trimming cut 6 bases from V and 3 bases from J; bases unmatched to any gene: 6. The CDR3 sequence is CASRLRTGDNQPQHF. The CDR3 bases are TGTGCCAGCAGGTTAAGGACAGGGGACAATCAGCCCCAGCATTTT.

The V call is TRBV20-1, the J call TRBJ2-7; TRBD1 agrees at 9 bases. The CDR3 is 12 amino acids. V lost 6 bases, J lost 5 bases, and 5 bases stayed unmatched. The germline V gene has CDR1 DFQATT and CDR2 SNEGSKA (reference sequence). As DNA, the CDR3 is TGCAGTGCCGGGACAGGGTCCCACGAGCAGTACTTC. Amino acids: CSAGTGSHEQYF.

The gene calls are TRBV9 and TRBJ2-1; TRBD1 aligns across 7 bases. The V gene end was trimmed by 2 bases and the J gene end by 7 bases; junction bases not matched to a gene: 3. The germline V gene encodes CDR1 SGDLS and CDR2 YYNGEE. The CDR3 consists of 13 residues. CDR3 sequence: CASSVGTDNEQFF. CDR3 DNA: TGTGCCAGCAGCGTTGGGACAGATAATGAGCAGTTCTTC.

This clonotype was picked up a small number of times. The V and J genes are TRBV28 and TRBJ2-7; 7 nucleotides line up with TRBD1. Germline CDR1 reads MDHEN; CDR2 reads SYDVKM. The CDR3 extends over 14 amino acids. Trimming removed 8 bases from V and 1 base from J; junction bases left unmatched: 8. CDR3 nucleotide sequence: TGTGCCAGCCGACAGGGATTGGGTTCCTACGAGCAGTACTTC. This codes for CASRQGLGSYEQYF.

The CDR3: CASSQLRTGEGYEEQYF. CDR3 in DNA: TGCGCCAGCAGCCAACTCCGTACAGGGGAAGGCTACGAGGAGCAGTACTTC. The chain has TRBV4-3 and TRBJ2-4; 7 bases fit TRBD1. V was clipped by 2 bases and J by 13 bases; unmatched bases: 20. Germline CDR1 and CDR2: LGHNA and YSLEER. The CDR3 is 17 amino acids.

This clonotype was found a few times. The gene calls are TRBV6-2 or TRBV6-3 and TRBJ1-2; 7 bases fit TRBD1. The J segment lost 6 bases and the V segment lost 10 bases, leaving 17 bases of the junction unmatched. Germline CDR1 reads MNHEY; CDR2 reads SVGEGT. The CDR3 is 15 amino acids. The CDR3 here is CATARQGLLWNGYTF. The CDR3 DNA follows: TGTGCCACCGCGAGACAGGGACTTTTGTGGAATGGCTACACCTTC.